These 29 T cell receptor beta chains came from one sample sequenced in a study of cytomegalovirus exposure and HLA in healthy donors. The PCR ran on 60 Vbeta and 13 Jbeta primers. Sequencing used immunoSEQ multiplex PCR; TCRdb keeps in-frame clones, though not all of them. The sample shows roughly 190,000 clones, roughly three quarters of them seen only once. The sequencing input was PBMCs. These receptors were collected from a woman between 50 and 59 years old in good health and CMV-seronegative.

The CDR3 DNA sequence: TGTGCCAGCAGTTTTGGGATGACAGGCTACAATGAGCAGTTCTTC. Residues: CASSFGMTGYNEQFF. This sequence joins TRBV27 and TRBJ2-1; D may be TRBD1 (6 bases). The germline gives CDR1 MNHEY, CDR2 SMNVEV (reference sequence). The CDR3 totals 15 residues. V lost 3 bases, J lost 3 bases, and 12 bases lay in between.

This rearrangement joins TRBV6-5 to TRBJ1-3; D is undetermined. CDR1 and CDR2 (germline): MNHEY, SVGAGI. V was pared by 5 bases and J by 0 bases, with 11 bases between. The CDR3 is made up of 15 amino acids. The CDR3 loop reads CASSRGRDSGNTIYF. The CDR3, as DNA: TGTGCCAGCAGTCGAGGCCGGGACTCTGGAAACACCATATATTTT.

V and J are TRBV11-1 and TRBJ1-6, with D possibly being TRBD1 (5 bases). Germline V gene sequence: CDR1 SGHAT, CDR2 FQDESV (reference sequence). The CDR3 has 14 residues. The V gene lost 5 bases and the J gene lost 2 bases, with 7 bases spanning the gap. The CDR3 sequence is CASSPGAYNSPLHF. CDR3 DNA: TGTGCCAGCAGCCCGGGGGCCTATAATTCACCCCTCCACTTT.

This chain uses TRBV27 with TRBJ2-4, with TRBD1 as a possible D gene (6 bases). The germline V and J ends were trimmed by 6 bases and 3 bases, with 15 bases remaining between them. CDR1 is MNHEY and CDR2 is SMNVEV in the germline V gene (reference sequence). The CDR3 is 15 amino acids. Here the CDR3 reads CASSAQGSGKNIQYF. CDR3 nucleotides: TGTGCCAGCAGCGCACAGGGATCAGGCAAAAACATTCAGTACTTC.

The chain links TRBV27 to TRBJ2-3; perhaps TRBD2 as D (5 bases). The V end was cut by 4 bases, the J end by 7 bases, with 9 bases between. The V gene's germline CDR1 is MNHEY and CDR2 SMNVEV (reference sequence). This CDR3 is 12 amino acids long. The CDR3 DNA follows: TGTGCCAGCAGTTCGTCGGGATATACGCAGTATTTT. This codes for CASSSSGYTQYF.

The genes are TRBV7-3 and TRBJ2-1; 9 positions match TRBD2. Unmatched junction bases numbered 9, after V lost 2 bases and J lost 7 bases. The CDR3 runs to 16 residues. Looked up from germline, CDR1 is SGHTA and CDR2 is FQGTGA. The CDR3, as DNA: TGTGCCAGCAGCTTACGGGGTAGCGGGAGCTGGAATGAGCAGTTCTTC. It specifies CASSLRGSGSWNEQFF.

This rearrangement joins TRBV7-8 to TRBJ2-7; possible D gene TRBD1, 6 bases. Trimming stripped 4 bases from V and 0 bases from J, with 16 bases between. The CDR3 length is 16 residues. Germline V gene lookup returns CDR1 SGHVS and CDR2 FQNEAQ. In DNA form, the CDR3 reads TGTGCCAGCAGCTCCTATCCCGGGGACAACTCCTACGAGCAGTACTTC. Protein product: CASSSYPGDNSYEQYF.

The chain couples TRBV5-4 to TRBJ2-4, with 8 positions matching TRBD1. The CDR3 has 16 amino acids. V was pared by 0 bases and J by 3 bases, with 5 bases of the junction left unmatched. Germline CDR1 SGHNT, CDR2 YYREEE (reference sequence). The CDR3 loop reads CASSLDGTGLKNIQYF. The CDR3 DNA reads TGTGCCAGCAGCTTGGATGGGACAGGTCTCAAAAACATTCAGTACTTC.

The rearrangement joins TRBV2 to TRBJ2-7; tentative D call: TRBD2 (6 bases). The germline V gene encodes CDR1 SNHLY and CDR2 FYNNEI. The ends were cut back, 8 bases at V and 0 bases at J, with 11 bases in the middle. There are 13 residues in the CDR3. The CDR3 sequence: CASRRGSSYEQYF. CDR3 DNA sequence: TGTGCCAGCCGTCGGGGGAGCTCCTACGAGCAGTACTTC.

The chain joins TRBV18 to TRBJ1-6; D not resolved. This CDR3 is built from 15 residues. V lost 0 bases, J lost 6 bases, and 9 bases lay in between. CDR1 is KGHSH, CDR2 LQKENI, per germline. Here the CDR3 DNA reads TGTGCCAGCTCACCACCGGTACCAGTTAATTCACCCCTCCACTTT. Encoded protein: CASSPPVPVNSPLHF.

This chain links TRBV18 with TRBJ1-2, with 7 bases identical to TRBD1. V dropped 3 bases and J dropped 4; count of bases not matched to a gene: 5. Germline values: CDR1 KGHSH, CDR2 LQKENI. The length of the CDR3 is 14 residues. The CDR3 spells CASSPKQGSYGYTF. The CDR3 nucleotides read TGTGCCAGCTCACCGAAACAGGGGAGCTATGGCTACACCTTC.

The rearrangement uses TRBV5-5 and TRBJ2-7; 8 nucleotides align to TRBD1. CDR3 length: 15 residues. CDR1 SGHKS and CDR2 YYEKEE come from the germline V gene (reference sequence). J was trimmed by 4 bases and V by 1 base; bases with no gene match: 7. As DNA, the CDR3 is TGTGCCAGCAGCTTGATTCGGACAGGGTTGTACGAGCAGTACTTC. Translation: CASSLIRTGLYEQYF.

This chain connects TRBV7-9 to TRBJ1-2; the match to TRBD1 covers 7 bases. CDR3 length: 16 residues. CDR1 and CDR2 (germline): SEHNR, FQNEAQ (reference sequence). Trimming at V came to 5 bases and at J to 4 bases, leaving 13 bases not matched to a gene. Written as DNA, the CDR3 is TGTGCCAGCAGCCGCAGATCCGGGACAGAGACCTATGGCTACACCTTC. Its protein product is CASSRRSGTETYGYTF.

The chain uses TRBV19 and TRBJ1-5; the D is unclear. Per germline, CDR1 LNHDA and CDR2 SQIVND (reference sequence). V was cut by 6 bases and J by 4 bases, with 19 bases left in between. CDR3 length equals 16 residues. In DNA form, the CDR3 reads TGTGCCAGTAGAATTAGAGGAGGCACGCCGAATCAGCCCCAGCATTTT. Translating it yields CASRIRGGTPNQPQHF.

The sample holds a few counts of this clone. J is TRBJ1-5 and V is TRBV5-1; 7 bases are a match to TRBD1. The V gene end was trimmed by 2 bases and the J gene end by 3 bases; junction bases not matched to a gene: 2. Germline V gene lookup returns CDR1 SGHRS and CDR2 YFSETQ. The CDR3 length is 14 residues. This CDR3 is CASSLTGDNQPQHF. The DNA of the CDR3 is TGCGCCAGCAGCTTAACAGGGGACAATCAGCCCCAGCATTTT.

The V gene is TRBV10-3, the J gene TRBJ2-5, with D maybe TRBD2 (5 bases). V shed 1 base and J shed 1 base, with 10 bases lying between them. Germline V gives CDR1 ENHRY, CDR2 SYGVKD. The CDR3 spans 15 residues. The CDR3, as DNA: TGTGCCATCAGTGAGTTCGGGGTGGGCCAAGAGACCCAGTACTTC. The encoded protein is CAISEFGVGQETQYF.

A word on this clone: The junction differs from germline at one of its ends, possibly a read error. The CDR3 DNA is TGTGCCGTCAGTGAGGCAGGGGGGAACTATGGCTACACCTTC. Translated, it gives CAVSEAGGNYGYTF. The rearrangement joins TRBV10-3 to TRBJ1-2; 7 bases agree with TRBD1. Germline V gene data show CDR1 as ENHRY and CDR2 as SYGVKD. The CDR3 is 14 amino acids.

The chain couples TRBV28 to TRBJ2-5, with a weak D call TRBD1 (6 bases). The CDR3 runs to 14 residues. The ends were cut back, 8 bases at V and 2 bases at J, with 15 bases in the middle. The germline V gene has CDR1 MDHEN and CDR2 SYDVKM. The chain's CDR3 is CASPTTGFQETQYF. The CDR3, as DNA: TGTGCCAGCCCAACTACAGGGTTTCAAGAGACCCAGTACTTC.

As DNA, the CDR3 is TGTGCCAGCAGCACGCAGGGACAAATTAACACCGGGGAGCTGTTTTTT. Translating it yields CASSTQGQINTGELFF. The chain carries TRBV7-2 and TRBJ2-2, with D perhaps matching TRBD1 (6 bases). The CDR3 covers 16 residues. Per germline, CDR1 SGHTA and CDR2 FQGNSA. The ends were cut back, 5 bases at V and 2 bases at J, with 15 bases in the middle.

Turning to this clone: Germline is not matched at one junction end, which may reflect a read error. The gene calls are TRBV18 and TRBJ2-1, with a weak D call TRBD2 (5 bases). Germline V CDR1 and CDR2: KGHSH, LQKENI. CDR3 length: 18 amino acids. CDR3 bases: TGTGCCAGCTCCCCACAAGGATTAGGCGGACTGACCAACAATGAGCAGTTCTTC. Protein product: CASSPQGLGGLTNNEQFF. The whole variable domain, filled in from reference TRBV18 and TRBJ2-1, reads NAGVMQNPRHLVRRRGQEARLRCSPMKGHSHVYWYRQLPEEGLKFMVYLQKENIIDESGMPKERFSAEFPKEGPSILRIQQVVRGDSAAYFCASSPQGLGGLTNNEQFFGPGTRLTVL.

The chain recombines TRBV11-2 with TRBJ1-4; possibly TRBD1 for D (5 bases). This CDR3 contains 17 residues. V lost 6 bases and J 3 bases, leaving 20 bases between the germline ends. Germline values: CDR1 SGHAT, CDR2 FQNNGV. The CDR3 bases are TGTGCCAGCAGGGGGGGAGAATCCGGCAGGCCTAATGAAAAACTGTTTTTT. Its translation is CASRGGESGRPNEKLFF.

This CDR3 is CASMQNYGYTF. DNA for the CDR3: TGTGCCAGCATGCAGAACTATGGCTACACCTTC. The chain recombines TRBV9 with TRBJ1-2; D is uncertain. Trimming pared 6 bases from V and 2 bases from J, leaving 5 bases between. Germline V gives CDR1 SGDLS, CDR2 YYNGEE. This CDR3 region has 11 residues.

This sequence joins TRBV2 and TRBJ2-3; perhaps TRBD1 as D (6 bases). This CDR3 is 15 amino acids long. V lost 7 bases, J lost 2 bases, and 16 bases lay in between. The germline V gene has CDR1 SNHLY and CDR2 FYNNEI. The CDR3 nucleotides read TGTGCCAGCAACCACGGGACACTTATCACAGATACGCAGTATTTT. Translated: CASNHGTLITDTQYF.

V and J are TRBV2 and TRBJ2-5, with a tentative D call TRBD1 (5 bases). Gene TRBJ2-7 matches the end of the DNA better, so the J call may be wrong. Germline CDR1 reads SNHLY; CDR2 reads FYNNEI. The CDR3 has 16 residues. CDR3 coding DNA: TGTGCCAGCAGTGTCTCCTCGGACATTAACTCCTACGAGCAGTACTTC. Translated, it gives CASSVSSDINSYEQYF.

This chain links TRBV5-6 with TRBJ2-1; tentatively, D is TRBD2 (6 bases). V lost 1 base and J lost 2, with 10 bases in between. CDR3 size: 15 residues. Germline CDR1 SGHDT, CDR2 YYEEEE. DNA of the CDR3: TGTGCCAGCAGCTTGCTCCTAGCGACCTACAATGAGCAGTTCTTC. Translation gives CASSLLLATYNEQFF.

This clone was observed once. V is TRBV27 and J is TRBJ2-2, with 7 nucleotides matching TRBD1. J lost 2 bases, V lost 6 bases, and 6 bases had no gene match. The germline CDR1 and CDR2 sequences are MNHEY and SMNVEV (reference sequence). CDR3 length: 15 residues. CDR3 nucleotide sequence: TGTGCCAGCAGACTCCGGGACAGTAACACCGGGGAGCTGTTTTTT. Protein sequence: CASRLRDSNTGELFF.

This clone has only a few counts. The CDR3 DNA follows: TGTGCCAGCATCCCCAGTTATAACTATGGCTACACCTTC. Its protein product is CASIPSYNYGYTF. The gene calls are TRBV28 and TRBJ1-2, with D hard to call. CDR3 length: 13 residues. Germline values: CDR1 MDHEN, CDR2 SYDVKM. V was cut by 7 bases and J by 1 base, with 10 bases left in between.

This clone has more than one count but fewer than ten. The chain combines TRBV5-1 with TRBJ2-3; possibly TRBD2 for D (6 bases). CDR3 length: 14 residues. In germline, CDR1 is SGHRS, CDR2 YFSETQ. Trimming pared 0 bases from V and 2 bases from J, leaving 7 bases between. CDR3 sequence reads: CASSLGLDTDTQYF. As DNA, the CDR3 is TGCGCCAGCAGCTTGGGACTAGACACAGATACGCAGTATTTT.

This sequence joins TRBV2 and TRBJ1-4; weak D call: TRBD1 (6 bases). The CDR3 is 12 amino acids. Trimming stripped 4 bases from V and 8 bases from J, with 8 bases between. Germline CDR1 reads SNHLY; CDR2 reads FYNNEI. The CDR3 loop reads CASSARGEKLFF. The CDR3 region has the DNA TGTGCCAGCAGTGCCAGGGGCGAAAAACTGTTTTTT.